This TCR beta chain was sequenced during a study of healthy donors' naive CD4 and CD8 T cells (dated by TCRdb to between 2014 and 2016). Broadly, across the study: Donors were chosen to span three age groups (20-25, 40-50 and 60-70 years, over 5 each), with mean age roughly 46 and half female. The peripheral blood mononuclear cells came from fewer than 20 individuals who were healthy and unrelated. For TCR alpha, a new primer set was designed to cover all functional IMGT alpha gene variants, and the remainder of the protocol was kept the same as the beta-chain workflow. To check how TCR variation relates to lineage commitment, the researchers sequenced rearranged TCR alpha and beta chains taken from naive CD4+ and CD8+ T cells. Donors were HLA-typed by sequencing at HLA-A, -B, -C, -DRB1, -DQB1 and -DPB1 using the SBTexcellerator protocol, an ABI3130xl analyzer and SBTengine software. Broader findings and caveats from the paper: Because the alpha and beta chains were sequenced in bulk, pairing them was not possible, and so effects of the combined chains went unevaluated. Naive CD4+ and CD8+ cells reportedly showed biased usage of most V and J gene segments, and this bias was consistent across donors and independent of HLA genotype. Taken together, V genes, J genes and CDR3 charge appeared to account for about 12% of the variance in CD4/CD8 propensity, acting in a largely additive way. The study did not directly address possible repertoire bias arising from homeostatic proliferation of naive T cells. In both chains, CD4+ lineage was associated with a positively charged CDR3, and CD8+ lineage was associated with a negatively charged CDR3.

Counted from cysteine to phenylalanine, this CDR3 has 15 amino acids. Only CDR3 DNA is held: 45 bases, read in frame from base 1. V is reduced by 3 bases and J by 5 bases, leaving a spacing of 13 bases between them. The germline V gene yields KGHDR for CDR1 and SFDVKD for CDR2. Reads for this sample came from a 454 GS FLX Titanium. TCR libraries were built from around 500 ng of total RNA with a previously published linear amplification protocol. Sequencing was performed on the Roche/454 Genome Sequencer with Titanium chemistry. The authors' pipeline ran thus. A total of 75,000 to 100,000 rearranged TCR alpha transcripts were sequenced from about five of the healthy donors. Duplicate transcripts were removed, and each unique TCR clonotype was defined by its CDR3 junction following IMGT nomenclature. Logistic regression in R 2.13.0 modeled CD4 versus CD8 status as a function of V and J genes, with adjustment for donor effects and Bonferroni correction for multiple testing. TCRdb cleaned the public reads at Q25 with fastp, built clones with MiXCR and kept in-frame beta chains. Each record represents a unique CDR3 protein, reported with the most common genes and DNA among its rows. The authors' filters were not applied to this entry. This sample is represented by approximately 180,000 distinct CDR3 sequences; around 80% of them were singletons. The top ten constitute less than 2.5% of the sample.

As concerns this clonotype: Its antigen is currently not known. No much larger clone is present one base from it, and per-base qualities are unavailable.

Cells with a CD4+CD8-CD45RO-CD45RA+ profile were isolated by FACS and defined as naive CD4+ T cells, and those with a CD8+CD4-CD45RA+CD27bright profile were defined as naive CD8+ T cells. Antibodies against CD4 (RPA-T4), CD8 (SK1), CD27 (O323), CD45RA (HI100) and CD45RO (UCHL1) were used for sorting. The specimen sequenced was naive CD4+ and CD8+ T cells sorted from blood, pooled from several donors. The cell subset or site label for this specimen denotes: FACS-sorted naive CD4+ (CD45RO-CD45RA+) and naive CD8+ (CD45RA+CD27bright) T cells. The rearranged segments are TRBV24-1 and TRBJ2-1; the D segment cannot be called with confidence. This sequence was found in a pool of human donors in good health; the sample pools cells from several healthy donors. In nucleotides, the sequence is TGTGCCACCAGTGATAGGTCGTCAGTAGACAATGAGCAGTTCTTC. This codes for CATSDRSSVDNEQFF.